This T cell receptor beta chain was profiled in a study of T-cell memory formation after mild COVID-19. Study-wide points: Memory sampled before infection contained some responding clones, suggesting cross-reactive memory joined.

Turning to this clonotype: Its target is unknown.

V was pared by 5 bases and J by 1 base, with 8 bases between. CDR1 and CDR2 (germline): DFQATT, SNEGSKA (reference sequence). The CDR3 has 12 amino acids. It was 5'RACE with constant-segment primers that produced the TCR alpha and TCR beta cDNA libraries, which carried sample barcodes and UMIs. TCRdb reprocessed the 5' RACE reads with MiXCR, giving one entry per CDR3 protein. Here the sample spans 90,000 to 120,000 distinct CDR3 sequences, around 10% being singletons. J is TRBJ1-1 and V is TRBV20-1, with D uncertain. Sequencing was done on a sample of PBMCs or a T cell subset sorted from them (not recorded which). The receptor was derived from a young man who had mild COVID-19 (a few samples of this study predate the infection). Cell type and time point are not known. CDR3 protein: CSAAPGNTEAFF. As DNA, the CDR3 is TGCAGTGCTGCCCCAGGGAACACTGAAGCTTTCTTT.